This section outlines one T cell receptor (beta chain) sequence together with its context. The antigen this receptor binds is unknown. The record has no base qualities; no much larger clone is one base away. The data belong to a study of response to subunit inactivated influenza vaccine (dated by TCRdb to the late 2010s). Context from the whole study: To follow how T cells responded to a trivalent subunit inactivated influenza vaccine, the researchers relied on deep quantitative profiling of the T cell receptor repertoire.

The paper's findings and limits, for the study overall: According to the authors, only a limited number of new T cells may be recruited by each seasonal influenza vaccination.

Libraries were made using RT-PCR. Sequenced on an Illumina HiSeq 2500. The raw public data were reprocessed by TCRdb itself: fastp quality trimming at Q25, MiXCR clonotype calling, in-frame beta chains only. Each entry merges the rows of one CDR3 protein and shows their most common DNA and genes. The table for this sample lists about 700,000 distinct CDR3 sequences; approximately 15% of them were counted only once. The leading ten clones occupy 6% to 7% of the sample. Reading the germline V gene gives CDR1 MDHEN and CDR2 SYDVKM. Trimming takes 1 base from V and 7 bases from J, and the germline ends sit 14 bases apart. The cysteine opens and the phenylalanine closes a CDR3 of 14 amino acids. The retained sequence is limited to the CDR3, 42 bases, with the frame set at the first base.

This clonotype was obtained from a man aged 50 to 60 who received an inactivated influenza vaccine. Donor details come from another sample of the same person, matched by shared clones. The rearranged chain carries TRBV28 and TRBJ2-7, and perhaps TRBD2 as D gene, on 5 matching bases. This specimen consisted of PBMCs from blood, obtained about 14 days before vaccination. The DNA is TGTGCCAGCAGTTTATCGGGATTTCGGATGGAGCAGTACTTC. This is translated as CASSLSGFRMEQYF.